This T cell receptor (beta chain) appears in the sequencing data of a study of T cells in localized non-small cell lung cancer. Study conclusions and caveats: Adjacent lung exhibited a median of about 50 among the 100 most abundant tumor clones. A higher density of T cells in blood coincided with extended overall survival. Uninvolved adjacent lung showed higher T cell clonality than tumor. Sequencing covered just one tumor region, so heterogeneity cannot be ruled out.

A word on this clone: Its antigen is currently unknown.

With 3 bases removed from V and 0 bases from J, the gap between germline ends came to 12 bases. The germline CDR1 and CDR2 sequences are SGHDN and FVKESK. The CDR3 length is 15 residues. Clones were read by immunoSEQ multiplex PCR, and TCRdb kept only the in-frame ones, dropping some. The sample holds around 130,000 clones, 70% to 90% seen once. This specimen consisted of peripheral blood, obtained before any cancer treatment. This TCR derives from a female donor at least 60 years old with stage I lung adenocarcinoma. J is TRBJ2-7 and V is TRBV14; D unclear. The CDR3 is CASSHQRDLSYEQYF. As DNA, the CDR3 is TGTGCCAGCAGCCATCAACGCGACCTCTCCTACGAGCAGTACTTC. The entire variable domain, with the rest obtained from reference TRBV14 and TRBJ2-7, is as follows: EAGVTQFPSHSVIEKGQTVTLRCDPISGHDNLYWYRRVMGKEIKFLLHFVKESKQDESGMPNNRFLAERTGGTYSTLKVQPAELEDSGVYFCASSHQRDLSYEQYFGPGTRLTVT.